This T cell receptor beta chain was observed in a study of graft-versus-host responses after intestinal transplantation. For the study at large: Grafts that recipients had were multivisceral, liver-intestinal, or isolated intestinal transplants. Anti-thymocyte globulin induction was given to all recipients, followed by tacrolimus and steroids for roughly 3 years. Whole-study findings and limits: Some patients had graft-donor T cell macrochimerism. In their allografts, the ratios of graft-versus-host to host-versus-graft T cell clones were high. Present in recipient marrow, GvH clones included some that appeared first in ileum or blood.

Graft tissue was processed to release intraepithelial and lamina propria lymphocytes. Looked up from germline, CDR1 is LNHNV and CDR2 is YYDKDF (reference sequence). The CDR3 sequence is 10 residues long. Trimming removed 7 bases from V and 2 bases from J, with 2 bases in between. A remark on this clone: Its antigen is not known.

Assay used: immunoSEQ multiplex PCR; TCRdb lists only in-frame clones, some missing. The sample yields just under 2,000 clones, 80% to 90% seen once. The sample consisted of ileum tissue, taken approximately 10 weeks after transplant. The clonotype was recovered from a human patient who received an intestinal transplant, so some T cells may come from the graft donor. V usage is TRBV15 and J usage is TRBJ2-5; D ambiguous. The CDR3 bases are TGTGCCACCAAACAAGAGACCCAGTACTTC. Protein product: CATKQETQYF.